The 16 T cell receptor beta chains below all came from one sample that was sequenced in a study of blood T cell repertoires in COVID-19. Clones were read by immunoSEQ multiplex PCR, and TCRdb kept only the in-frame ones, dropping some. The table lists 60,000 to 80,000 clones, 80% to 85% of them singletons, with approximately 8.8% in the top ten. The material sequenced was peripheral blood. The receptor set was obtained from a man aged 50-60 years with active COVID-19.

The V gene is TRBV7-8, the J gene TRBJ1-3; D uncertain. The CDR3 sequence is 14 residues long. The V gene's germline CDR1 is SGHVS and CDR2 FQNEAQ. Trimming cost V 2 bases and J 8 bases, with 13 bases left between them. The DNA for the CDR3 is TGTGCCAGCAGCTTACGGGAGGGTGGGGACACCATATATTTT. Its protein product is CASSLREGGDTIYF.

This sequence joins TRBV7-8 and TRBJ2-1; D is unresolved. The CDR3 spans 15 residues. Deletions cut 8 bases from V and 0 bases from J, with 14 bases between. Germline CDR1 is SGHVS and CDR2 is FQNEAQ. DNA for the CDR3: TGTGCCAGCCGGCCCCCGGCGGTCTCCTACAATGAGCAGTTCTTC. As protein: CASRPPAVSYNEQFF.

V is TRBV9 and J is TRBJ1-1; perhaps TRBD1 as D (5 bases). This CDR3 is 14 amino acids long. CDR1 and CDR2 from the germline V gene are SGDLS and YYNGEE. V was shortened by 1 base and J by 4 bases, with 11 bases between the two germline ends. The CDR3 coding sequence is TGTGCCAGCAGCGTAACGGGGGGGAGCACTGAAGCTTTCTTT. Translating it yields CASSVTGGSTEAFF.

The V gene is TRBV6-6, the J gene TRBJ1-4; D not resolved. Trimming removed 5 bases from V and 8 bases from J, with 12 bases in between. Germline V CDR1 and CDR2: MNHNY, SVGAGI (reference sequence). This CDR3 spans 13 amino acids. The DNA of the CDR3 is TGTGCCAGCAGTCCCACCCGGGGAGAAAAACTGTTTTTT. Residues: CASSPTRGEKLFF.

This clone has only one observation. The chain combines TRBV11-2 with TRBJ2-7; TRBD1 might be the D (5 bases). V lost 5 bases, J lost 6 bases, and 14 bases lay in between. In germline, CDR1 is SGHAT, CDR2 FQNNGV. This CDR3 spans 13 amino acids. CDR3 sequence: CASSPAGALEQYF. The CDR3 bases are TGTGCCAGCAGCCCCGCTGGGGCCCTCGAGCAGTACTTC.

This clone was detected a few times. The rearrangement uses TRBV5-4 and TRBJ1-6; TRBD1 matches at 10 bases. Germline-derived CDR1 and CDR2 are SGHNT and YYREEE (reference sequence). This CDR3 spans 16 amino acids. Trimming at V came to 3 bases and at J to 6 bases, leaving 6 bases not matched to a gene. The CDR3 is CASSSTDRGPNSPLHF. The DNA of the CDR3 is TGTGCCAGCAGCTCTACCGACAGGGGGCCTAATTCACCCCTCCACTTT.

This chain links TRBV5-6 with TRBJ1-6; the D is unclear. Trimming removed 2 bases at V and 2 bases at J, with 8 bases between. Germline values: CDR1 SGHDT, CDR2 YYEEEE. This CDR3 spans 15 amino acids. Here the CDR3 reads CASSLGGAYNSPLHF. CDR3 bases: TGTGCCAGCAGCTTAGGAGGCGCCTATAATTCACCCCTCCACTTT.

The chain employs TRBV11-3 and TRBJ2-1; D gene uncertain. CDR3 size: 13 residues. Germline V CDR1 and CDR2: SGHNT, YENEEA. The V and J ends lost 2 bases and 7 bases respectively, with 9 bases between them. This CDR3 reads CASSLQTQNEQFF. CDR3 nucleotides: TGTGCCAGCAGCTTACAAACACAGAATGAGCAGTTCTTC.

This chain uses TRBV4-3 with TRBJ1-2; no definite D call. The V and J ends lost 1 base and 5 bases respectively, with 14 bases between them. This CDR3 contains 15 residues. Germline V CDR1 and CDR2: LGHNA, YSLEER. CDR3 sequence (DNA): TGCGCCAGCAGCCAAGTAGAGGGAACCCCTTATGGCTACACCTTC. This sequence encodes CASSQVEGTPYGYTF.

The V call is TRBV5-1, the J call TRBJ2-1; a weak D match, TRBD2 (6 bases). Trimming cost V 0 bases and J 2 bases, with 9 bases left between them. CDR3 length: 15 amino acids. The V gene's germline CDR1 is SGHRS and CDR2 YFSETQ. The CDR3 protein is CASSLGSGAYNEQFF. The CDR3 nucleotides read TGCGCCAGCAGCTTGGGTAGCGGAGCCTACAATGAGCAGTTCTTC.

The chain has TRBV3-1 (or the pseudogene TRBV3-2) and TRBJ1-1; TRBD1 is a possible D gene (5 bases). Germline-derived CDR1 and CDR2 are LGHDT and YNNKEL (reference sequence). V lost 0 bases, J lost 5 bases, and 16 bases lay in between. This CDR3 region has 16 residues. CDR3 region: CASSQERVWGETEAFF. For the CDR3, the DNA is TGTGCCAGCAGCCAAGAACGAGTCTGGGGGGAGACTGAAGCTTTCTTT.

The chain uses TRBV6-5 and TRBJ2-7; weak D call: TRBD2 (6 bases). The CDR3 loop spans 15 amino acids. In germline, CDR1 is MNHEY, CDR2 SVGAGI. The V end was cut by 6 bases, the J end by 6 bases, with 21 bases between. The CDR3 here is CASSAGTLRSSEQYF. The DNA for the CDR3 is TGTGCCAGCAGCGCGGGGACTTTGAGAAGTTCCGAGCAGTACTTC.

J is TRBJ2-1 and V is TRBV5-3; D unclear. TRBV5-3 is assigned to the ORF class and has an uncertain function. The CDR3 is 15 residues long. The V end lost 0 bases, the J end lost 5 bases, and 12 bases lay between the germline ends. The CDR3 sequence is CARSLGERSDNEQFF. The CDR3 DNA reads as TGTGCCAGAAGCTTGGGAGAGCGCTCTGACAATGAGCAGTTCTTC.

This chain connects TRBV10-3 to TRBJ1-2, with 12 nucleotides matching TRBD1. V dropped 4 bases and J dropped 7; count of bases not matched to a gene: 7. There are 15 residues in the CDR3. The germline gives CDR1 ENHRY, CDR2 SYGVKD. The CDR3 bases are TGTGCCATCAGTGCCCCGGGACAGGGGGCGAGTGGCTACACCTTC. Its protein is CAISAPGQGASGYTF.

The rearrangement uses TRBV18 and TRBJ2-1; unclear D gene. The V and J ends lost 3 bases and 8 bases respectively, with 5 bases between them. CDR3 length: 11 residues. The germline V gene has CDR1 KGHSH and CDR2 LQKENI. CDR3 bases: TGTGCCAGCTCACCGGCCGATGAGCAGTTCTTC. It is translated as CASSPADEQFF.

V gene TRBV9 combines with J gene TRBJ1-4; weak D call: TRBD1 (5 bases). The CDR3 sequence is 16 residues long. V was cut by 0 bases and J by 6 bases, with 15 bases left in between. Per germline, CDR1 SGDLS and CDR2 YYNGEE. The CDR3 DNA reads as TGTGCCAGCAGCGTAGCTAGCGGCAGGGCGGATGAAAAACTGTTTTTT. This encodes CASSVASGRADEKLFF.